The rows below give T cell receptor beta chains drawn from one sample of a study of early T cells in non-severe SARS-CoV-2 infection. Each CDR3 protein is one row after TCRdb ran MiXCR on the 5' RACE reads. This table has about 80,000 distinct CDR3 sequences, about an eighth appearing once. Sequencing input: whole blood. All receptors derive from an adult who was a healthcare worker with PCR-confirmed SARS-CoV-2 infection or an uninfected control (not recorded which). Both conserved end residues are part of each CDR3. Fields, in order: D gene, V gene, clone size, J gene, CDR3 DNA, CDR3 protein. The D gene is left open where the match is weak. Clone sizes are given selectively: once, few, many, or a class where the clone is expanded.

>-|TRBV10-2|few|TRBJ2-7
TGCGCCAGCGTCCGACGAGACGGTTACGAGCAGTACTTC
CASVRRDGYEQYF
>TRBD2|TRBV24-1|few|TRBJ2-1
TGTGCCACCAGTGACGCACTAGCGGGAGGGCTCGATGAGCAGTTCTTC
CATSDALAGGLDEQFF
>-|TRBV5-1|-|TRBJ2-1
TGCGCCAGCAGCGGGAGTCGAGGTGAGCAGTTCTTC
CASSGSRGEQFF
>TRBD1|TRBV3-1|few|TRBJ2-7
TGTGCCAGCAGCCGGGACAGGTCCTACGAGCAGTACTTC
CASSRDRSYEQYF
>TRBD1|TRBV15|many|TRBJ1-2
TGTGCCACCAGCGGGTGGACAGGAGAAGATAACTATGGCTACACCTTC
CATSGWTGEDNYGYTF
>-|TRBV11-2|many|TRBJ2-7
TGTGCCAGCAGCGGCATGGTGCCTTCCTACGAGCAGTACTTC
CASSGMVPSYEQYF
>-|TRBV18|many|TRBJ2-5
TGTGCCAGCTCACCAGGCAGGGCAGAGACCCAGTACTTC
CASSPGRAETQYF
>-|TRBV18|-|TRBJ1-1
TGTGCCAGCTCACCCAGTGTTCTGGCAGGCACTGAAGCTTTCTTT
CASSPSVLAGTEAFF
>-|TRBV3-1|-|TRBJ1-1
TGTGCCAGCAGCCAAGATCTCTCAGGGGAGACTGAAGCTTTCTTT
CASSQDLSGETEAFF
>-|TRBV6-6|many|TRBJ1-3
TGTGCCAGCAGTACGGCGAGGGGTTCCGGAAACACCATATATTTT
CASSTARGSGNTIYF
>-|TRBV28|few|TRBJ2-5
TGTGCCAGCATGGCACCCCAAGAGACCCAGTACTTC
CASMAPQETQYF
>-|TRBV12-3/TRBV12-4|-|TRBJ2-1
TGTGCCAGCAGTGGCCTCGTTGAGCAGTTCTTC
CASSGLVEQFF
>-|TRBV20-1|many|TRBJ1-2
TGCAGTGCTAGAGTGGGGGCCGAGGGCTACACCTTC
CSARVGAEGYTF
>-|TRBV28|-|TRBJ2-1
TGTGCCAGCGCCTACAATGAGCAGTTCTTC
CASAYNEQFF
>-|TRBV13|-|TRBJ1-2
TGTGCCAGCAGCTTAGGGTCAGCGAACTATGGCTACACCTTC
CASSLGSANYGYTF
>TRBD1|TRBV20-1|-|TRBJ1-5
TGCAGTGCTATTGATGCGGGACAGGGGTCAACGGAGCCCCAGCATTTT
CSAIDAGQGSTEPQHF
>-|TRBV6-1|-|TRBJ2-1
TGTGCCAGCAGTGAAGGTTTGCAGGATGAGCAGTTCTTC
CASSEGLQDEQFF
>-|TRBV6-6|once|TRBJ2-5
TGTGCCAGCAGCAGAACGGCCCAAGAGACCCAGTACTTC
CASSRTAQETQYF
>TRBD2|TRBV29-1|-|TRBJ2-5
TGCAGCGTTGGGGAGCGGGAGAAAGAGACCCAGTACTTC
CSVGEREKETQYF
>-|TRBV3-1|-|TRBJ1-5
TGTGCCAGCAGCCAAGGTGGTTGGGGGAAAGTGCCCCAGCATTTT
CASSQGGWGKVPQHF
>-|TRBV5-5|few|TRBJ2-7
TGTGCCAGCAGCCAAGGGACGGCCCGAGTCGAGCAGTACTTC
CASSQGTARVEQYF
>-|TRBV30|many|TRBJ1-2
TGTGCCTGGAGTGTACGGCAGGGGAACTATGGCTACACCTTC
CAWSVRQGNYGYTF
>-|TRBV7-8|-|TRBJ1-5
TGTGCCAGCAGCCCAGTGGGGAACAGTAATCAGCCCCAGCATTTT
CASSPVGNSNQPQHF
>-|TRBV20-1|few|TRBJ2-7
TGCAGTGCCGCTCACGGGTTAAGCTCCTACGAGCAGTACTTC
CSAAHGLSSYEQYF
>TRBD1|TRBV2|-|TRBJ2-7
TGTGCCAGCAGGCCGGGACAGCCCAACTACGAGCAGTACTTC
CASRPGQPNYEQYF
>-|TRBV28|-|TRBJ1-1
TGTGCCAGCAGTTTAACAGGGATGGTCACTGAAGTTTTCTTT
CASSLTGMVTEVFF
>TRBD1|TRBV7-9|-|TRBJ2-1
TGTGCCAGCAGCTTGGGGACAGGGGCGAGGAATGAGCAGTTCTTC
CASSLGTGARNEQFF
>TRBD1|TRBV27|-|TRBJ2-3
TGTGTCAGCAGTTTCACAGGGGACGCAGATACGCAGTATTTT
CVSSFTGDADTQYF
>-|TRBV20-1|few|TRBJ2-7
TGCAGTGCTACCCCCTCGCGGAGGAGCTCCTACGAGCAGTACTTC
CSATPSRRSSYEQYF
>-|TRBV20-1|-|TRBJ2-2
TGCAGTGCTAGAGAAATAACCAACACCGGGGAGCTGTTTTTT
CSAREITNTGELFF
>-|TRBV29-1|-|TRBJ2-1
TGCAGCTTGAGGGGGGGAGGGATTTACAATGAGCAGTTCTTC
CSLRGGGIYNEQFF
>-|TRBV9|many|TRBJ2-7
TGTGCCAGCAGCGTAGGACGGTCGAGCTCCTACGAGCAGTACTTC
CASSVGRSSSYEQYF
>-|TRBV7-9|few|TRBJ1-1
TGTGCCAGCAGCTTGGGTCAGTCCTACACTGAAGCTTTCTTT
CASSLGQSYTEAFF
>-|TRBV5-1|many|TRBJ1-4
TGCGCCAGCAGCTTGATGATGGGGGACCCCAATGAAAAACTGTTTTTT
CASSLMMGDPNEKLFF
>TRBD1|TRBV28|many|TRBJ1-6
TGTGCCAGCAGAGGACAGGGAACTTCACCCCTCCACTTT
CASRGQGTSPLHF
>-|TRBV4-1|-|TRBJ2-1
TGCGCCAGCAGCCAGGCTTTCCCAGGGCCCCCTGGGGATGAGCAGTTCTTC
CASSQAFPGPPGDEQFF
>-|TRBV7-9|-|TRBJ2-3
TGTGCCAGCAGTTCTAGCGAAGCGCGCACAGATACGCAGTATTTT
CASSSSEARTDTQYF
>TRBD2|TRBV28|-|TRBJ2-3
TGTGCCAGCAGCCAGCTCGGCCCAGCGGGAGAATCGGATACGCAGTATTTT
CASSQLGPAGESDTQYF
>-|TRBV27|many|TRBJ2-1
TGTGCCAGCAGTTGGGTCGGGGAGCAGTTCTTC
CASSWVGEQFF
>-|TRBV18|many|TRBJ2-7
TGTGCCAGCTCTTACGGGAGTAGCACCTACGAGCAGTACTTC
CASSYGSSTYEQYF